This T cell receptor beta chain was sequenced for a study of blood T cells in healthy people across ages. General study findings and limits: A strong correlation between TCR beta diversity and naive T cell percentage was seen. Because sorting was not performed, PBMCs prevented conclusive naive versus antigen-experienced comparison.

V lost 7 bases, J lost 6 bases, and 19 bases lay in between. CDR1 SGHVS and CDR2 FQNEAQ come from the germline V gene. The CDR3 has 15 residues. Drawing of peripheral blood yielded roughly 9.3 milliliters from each donor. Remarks on this clonotype: The antigen remains unidentified.

Primers used in a second PCR of roughly 6 to 12 cycles were a sample-barcoded 5' primer and a J-beta primer mix. TCRdb re-called the 5' RACE reads with MiXCR, one entry per CDR3 protein. The top ten clones hold around 8% of a sample with around 1.5 million distinct CDR3 sequences, 42% of them seen once. The receptor's source is a woman aged 18-29 years in good health. Sample: blood. The chain carries TRBV7-8 and TRBJ2-1; D possibly corresponds to TRBD1 (6 bases). In nucleotides, the CDR3 is TGTGCCAGCACATTAAATGGGGGCAAGGGCAATGAGCAGTTCTTC. Its translation is CASTLNGGKGNEQFF. The whole variable domain, remainder taken from reference TRBV7-8 and TRBJ2-1, is GAGVSQSPRYKVAKRGQDVALRCDPISGHVSLFWYQQALGQGPEFLTYFQNEAQLDKSGLPSDRFFAERPEGSVSTLKIQRTQQEDSAVYLCASTLNGGKGNEQFFGPGTRLTVL.